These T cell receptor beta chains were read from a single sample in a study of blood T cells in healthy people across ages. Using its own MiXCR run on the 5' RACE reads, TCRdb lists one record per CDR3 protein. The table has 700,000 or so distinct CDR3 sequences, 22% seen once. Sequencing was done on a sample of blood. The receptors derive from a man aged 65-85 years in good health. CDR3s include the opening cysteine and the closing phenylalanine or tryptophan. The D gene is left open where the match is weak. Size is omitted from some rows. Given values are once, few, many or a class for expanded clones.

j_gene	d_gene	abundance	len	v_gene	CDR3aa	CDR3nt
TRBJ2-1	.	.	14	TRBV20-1	CSASLQSSYNEQFF	TGCAGTGCTAGTTTGCAGAGCTCCTACAATGAGCAGTTCTTC
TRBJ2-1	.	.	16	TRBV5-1	CASSTGRDNRYNEQFF	TGCGCCAGCAGCACTGGCCGGGACAATCGTTACAATGAGCAGTTCTTC
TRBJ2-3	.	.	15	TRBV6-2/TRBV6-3	CASSYLGGATDTQYF	TGTGCCAGCAGTTACCTAGGAGGCGCCACGGATACGCAGTATTTT
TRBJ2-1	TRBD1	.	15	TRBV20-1	CSARDQTGDLNEQFF	TGCAGTGCTAGAGACCAGACAGGGGACCTCAATGAGCAGTTCTTC
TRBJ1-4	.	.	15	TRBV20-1	CSAREYGGFNEKLFF	TGCAGTGCTAGAGAGTATGGGGGATTTAATGAAAAACTGTTTTTT
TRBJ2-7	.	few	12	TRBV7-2	CASSSTVSEQYF	TGTGCCAGCAGCTCCACGGTGAGCGAGCAGTACTTC
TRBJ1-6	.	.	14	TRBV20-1	CSATLRAIDRPLHF	TGCAGTGCAACCCTGCGGGCGATCGATCGTCCCCTCCACTTT
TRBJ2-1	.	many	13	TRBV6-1	CASSWDGNNEQFF	TGTGCCAGCAGCTGGGACGGAAACAATGAGCAGTTCTTC
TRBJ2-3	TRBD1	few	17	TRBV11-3	CASSLDRWGTVTDTQYF	TGTGCCAGCAGCTTAGATCGGTGGGGGACAGTTACAGATACGCAGTATTTT
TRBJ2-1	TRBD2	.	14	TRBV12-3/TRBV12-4	CASRGLADYNEQFF	TGTGCCAGCAGAGGACTAGCGGACTACAATGAGCAGTTCTTC
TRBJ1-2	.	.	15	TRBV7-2	CASSLERGGNYGYTF	TGTGCCAGCAGCTTAGAGCGGGGAGGAAACTATGGCTACACCTTC
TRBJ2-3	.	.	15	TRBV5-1	CASSSDSPSTDTQYF	TGCGCCAGCAGCTCGGACAGCCCAAGCACAGATACGCAGTATTTT
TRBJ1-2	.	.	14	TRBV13	CASSLGATPYGYTF	TGTGCCAGCAGCTTAGGCGCGACACCATATGGCTACACCTTC
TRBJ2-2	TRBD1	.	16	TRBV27	CASSPPGQEGTGELFF	TGTGCCAGCAGTCCTCCGGGACAGGAGGGAACCGGGGAGCTGTTTTTT
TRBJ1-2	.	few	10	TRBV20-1	CSASNGGYTF	TGCAGTGCTAGCAACGGCGGCTACACCTTC
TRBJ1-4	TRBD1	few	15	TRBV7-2	CASSARTGKNEKLFF	TGTGCCAGCAGCGCCCGGACAGGGAAGAATGAAAAACTGTTTTTT
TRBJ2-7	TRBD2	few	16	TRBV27	CASSPTPSGGRHEQYF	TGTGCCAGCAGTCCTACCCCTAGCGGGGGGCGTCACGAGCAGTACTTC
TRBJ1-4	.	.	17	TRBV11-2	CASSVAGRGATNEKLFF	TGTGCCAGCAGCGTAGCCGGCAGGGGCGCAACTAATGAAAAACTGTTTTTT
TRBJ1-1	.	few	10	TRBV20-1	CSASSTGTFF	TGCAGTGCTTCGTCGACTGGGACTTTCTTT
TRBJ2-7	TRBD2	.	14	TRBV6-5	CASSGTRKNYEQYF	TGTGCCAGCAGCGGGACTAGAAAAAACTACGAGCAGTACTTC
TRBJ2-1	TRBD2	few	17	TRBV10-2	CASTLSGGTINYNEQFF	TGCGCCAGCACCCTGAGCGGGGGGACGATCAACTACAATGAGCAGTTCTTC
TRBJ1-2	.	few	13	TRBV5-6	CASSLGVFGSNTF	TGTGCCAGCAGCTTGGGGGTGTTCGGGAGCAACACCTTC
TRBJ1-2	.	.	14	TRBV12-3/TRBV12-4	CASSSGPNTYGYTF	TGTGCCAGCAGTTCGGGACCGAACACCTATGGCTACACCTTC
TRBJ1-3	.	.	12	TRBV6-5	CASRKDTRTIYF	TGTGCCAGCAGAAAGGACACCCGCACCATATATTTT
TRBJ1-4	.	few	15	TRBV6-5	CASSRGPTTNEKLFF	TGTGCCAGCAGTCGAGGACCGACAACTAATGAAAAACTGTTTTTT
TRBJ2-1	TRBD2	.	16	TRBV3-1	CASSHHGTSLVDEQFF	TGTGCCAGCAGCCACCATGGGACTAGTTTGGTCGATGAGCAGTTCTTC
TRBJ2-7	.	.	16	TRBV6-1	CASTPKSAEGGYEQYF	TGTGCCAGCACTCCGAAAAGCGCGGAAGGCGGCTACGAGCAGTACTTC
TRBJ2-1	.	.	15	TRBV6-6	CASSYSIKSGNEQFF	TGTGCCAGCAGTTACTCGATTAAGTCGGGCAATGAGCAGTTCTTC
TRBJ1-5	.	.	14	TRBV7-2	CASSLAGPRQPQHF	TGTGCCAGCAGCTTGGCAGGGCCCCGTCAGCCCCAGCATTTT
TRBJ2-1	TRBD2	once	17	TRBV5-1	CASSFPTTSGADNEQFF	TGCGCCAGCAGCTTCCCTACGACTAGCGGGGCCGACAATGAGCAGTTCTTC
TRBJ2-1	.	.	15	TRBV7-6	CASSAAAHSYNEQFF	TGTGCCAGCAGCGCAGCGGCCCACTCCTACAATGAGCAGTTCTTC
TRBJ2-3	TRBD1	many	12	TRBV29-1	CSVRQGGDTQYF	TGCAGCGTGAGACAGGGGGGAGATACGCAGTATTTT
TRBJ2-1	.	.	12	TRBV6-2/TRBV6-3	CASRRAYNEQFF	TGTGCCAGCAGACGAGCCTACAATGAGCAGTTCTTC
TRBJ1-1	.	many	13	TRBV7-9	CASSWGPNTEAFF	TGTGCCAGCAGCTGGGGACCTAACACTGAAGCTTTCTTT
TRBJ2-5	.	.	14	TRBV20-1	CSPRVGTSQETQYF	TGCAGTCCCAGGGTGGGTACTAGCCAAGAGACCCAGTACTTC
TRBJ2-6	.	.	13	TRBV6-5	CASSSPGANVLTF	TGTGCCAGCAGTTCTCCTGGGGCCAACGTCCTGACTTTC
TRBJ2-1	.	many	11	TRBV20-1	CSASQGRGQFF	TGCAGTGCTAGCCAGGGACGCGGGCAGTTCTTC
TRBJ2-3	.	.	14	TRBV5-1	CASSPPHPTDTQYF	TGCGCCAGCAGCCCGCCCCACCCCACAGATACGCAGTATTTT
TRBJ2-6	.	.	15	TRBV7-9	CASSSSSTGANVLTF	TGTGCCAGCAGCTCCAGCTCGACTGGGGCCAACGTCCTGACTTTC
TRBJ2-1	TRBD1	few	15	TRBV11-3	CASSSGQAGIGEQFF	TGTGCCAGCAGCTCCGGACAGGCTGGAATTGGTGAGCAGTTCTTC